Listed below are T cell receptor beta chains from one sample, sequenced in a study of cytomegalovirus exposure and HLA in healthy donors. Generated by immunoSEQ multiplex PCR, the TCRdb table keeps only in-frame clones and is missing some. Found here are 200,000 to 250,000 clones, about nine tenths of them singletons; the top ten hold 2% to 2.5%. Sample: PBMCs. Source of these receptors: a woman between 18 and 29 years old in good health and CMV-seropositive. CDR3s include the opening cysteine and the closing phenylalanine or tryptophan. The order of the fields is clone size, V gene, J gene, D gene, CDR3 DNA, CDR3 protein. A D gene is named only where the DNA matches it firmly. Only some rows state a clone size, as once, few, many or a class for expanded clones.

NA	TRBV25-1	TRBJ2-7	TRBD1	TGTGCCAGCAGTGGGGGACAGGGCTCCTACGAGCAGTACTTC	CASSGGQGSYEQYF
NA	TRBV28	TRBJ1-1	NA	TGTGCCAGCAGTTTTTCGGGCGGGGGGAACACTGAAGCTTTCTTT	CASSFSGGGNTEAFF
NA	TRBV28	TRBJ1-5	NA	TGTGCCAGCAGTTCCCTGAGGCGGCCCCAGCATTTT	CASSSLRRPQHF
once	TRBV27	TRBJ2-1	TRBD1	TGTGCCAGCAGTTTACCGACAGGGACCCGCTACAATGAGCAGTTCTTC	CASSLPTGTRYNEQFF
NA	TRBV4-1	TRBJ2-3	TRBD2	TGCGCCAGCAGCCAAGAAGAGAGCGGGAGGGGCACAGATACGCAGTATTTT	CASSQEESGRGTDTQYF
NA	TRBV7-3	TRBJ1-1	TRBD1	TGTGCCAGCAGCTTATTGGGGACAGTAAACACTGAAGCTTTCTTT	CASSLLGTVNTEAFF
NA	TRBV18	TRBJ2-7	NA	TGTGCCAGCTCACCACCTAACGAGCAGTACTTC	CASSPPNEQYF
few	TRBV18	TRBJ1-3	NA	TGTGCCAGCTCACCATTGGCCGGAAACACCATATATTTT	CASSPLAGNTIYF
NA	TRBV5-5	TRBJ1-1	TRBD1	TGTGCCAGCAGCTTACGACAGGGGTGGTCGAACACTGAAGCTTTCTTT	CASSLRQGWSNTEAFF
NA	TRBV5-1	TRBJ2-1	NA	TGCGCCAGCAGCTTGGGAGGGGGCTACAATGAGCAGTTCTTC	CASSLGGGYNEQFF
NA	TRBV7-3	TRBJ2-7	TRBD1	TGTGCCAGCAGCGCACGGGACAGGAGTCGTGAGCAGTACTTC	CASSARDRSREQYF
NA	TRBV28	TRBJ1-2	NA	TGTGCCAGCAGGCGAGGTCCGGTCTATGGCTACACCTTC	CASRRGPVYGYTF
few	TRBV28	TRBJ1-5	NA	TGTGCCAGCAGTTTATCAGGGAAGGGCAATCAGCCCCAGCATTTT	CASSLSGKGNQPQHF
NA	TRBV27	TRBJ2-7	NA	TGTGCCAGCAGTTCCACACCCTACGAGCAGTACTTC	CASSSTPYEQYF
NA	TRBV10-3	TRBJ2-7	NA	TGTGCCACCAGGACAGCGAAAAATTCCTACGAGCAGTACTTC	CATRTAKNSYEQYF
NA	TRBV7-6	TRBJ2-1	NA	TGTGCCAGCAGCTTAGCCTCGGGAAATGAGCAGTTCTTC	CASSLASGNEQFF